This is a list of T cell receptor beta chains from one sample in a study of OX40 agonist ivuxolimab in advanced cancers. This table comes from immunoSEQ multiplex PCR, and its TCRdb copy is limited to in-frame clones, with some not included. In the table there are 72,000 or so clones, 88% of which are singletons. The specimen comprised CD4+ or CD8+ T cells sorted from blood, sampled in a trial of the OX40 agonist ivuxolimab. All receptors derive from an adult with an advanced solid tumor such as melanoma, head and neck, liver or kidney cancer. Each CDR3 is given with its conserved first and last residue. The D gene is left open where the match is weak. Size values are once, few and many counts, or a class for expanded clones, and some rows have none.

J gene	V gene	clone size	D gene	CDR3 DNA	CDR3 protein
TRBJ2-7	TRBV5-1	once	TRBD1	TGCGCCAGCAGCAGGACAGGGGACAGCTCAAATTCCTACGAGCAGTACTTC	CASSRTGDSSNSYEQYF
TRBJ2-1	TRBV18	.	.	TGTGCCAGCTCACCATCGCTAGGAGCCCAAGGTGAGCAGTTCTTC	CASSPSLGAQGEQFF
TRBJ1-6	TRBV6-5	.	TRBD1	TGTGCCAGCAGTTTAGGTCGACAGGGGGAGGATTCACCCCTCCACTTT	CASSLGRQGEDSPLHF
TRBJ2-1	TRBV2	.	.	TGTGCCGGGGGAAGGGGGGGGACGAGATCACAGTTCTTC	CAGGRGGTRSQFF
TRBJ1-2	TRBV2	.	TRBD1	TGTGCCAGCAGTCCCGGGACAGGGGAGAGCTATGGCTACACCTTC	CASSPGTGESYGYTF
TRBJ1-6	TRBV30	few	.	TGTGCCTGGACGGCGGGGAGGAATTCACCCCTCCACTTT	CAWTAGRNSPLHF
TRBJ2-5	TRBV7-3	.	.	TGTGCCAGCAGCTTAGTTCTCTGGTCCGGGACCCAGTACTTC	CASSLVLWSGTQYF
TRBJ2-7	TRBV28	.	.	TGTGCCAGCATTTCGGGGGTCTCCTACGAGCAGTACTTC	CASISGVSYEQYF
TRBJ1-4	TRBV29-1	.	TRBD1	TGCAGCGTTCAATACAGGGGAACTAATGAAAAACTGTTTTTT	CSVQYRGTNEKLFF
TRBJ2-2	TRBV11-2	.	.	TGTGCCAGCAGCTTAGAGAGACAATCCGGGGAGCTGTTTTTT	CASSLERQSGELFF
TRBJ1-1	TRBV28	once	TRBD1	TGTGCCAGCAGTTTGGGACAGGAGAACACTGAAGCTTTCTTT	CASSLGQENTEAFF
TRBJ1-2	TRBV18	once	.	TGTGCCAGCTCACTGGACTCGACAGCGAACTATGGCTACACCTTC	CASSLDSTANYGYTF
TRBJ2-1	TRBV19	.	.	TGTGCCAGTACCTCATACGGGGGTGAGCAGTTCTTC	CASTSYGGEQFF
TRBJ1-4	TRBV21-1	.	.	TGTGCCAGCAGCAAATGTTTTATTGGGCAGGGGACTAATGAAAAACTGTTTTTT	CASSKCFIGQGTNEKLFF
TRBJ1-5	TRBV5-6	few	.	TGTGCCAGCAGCTTTAGCAATCAGCCCCAGCATTTT	CASSFSNQPQHF
TRBJ2-3	TRBV7-2	.	TRBD2	TGTGCCAGCAGCTTAAACGGCGGGGGTTTGGATACGCAGTATTTT	CASSLNGGGLDTQYF
TRBJ2-7	TRBV5-4	.	.	TGTGCCAGCAGCTTGTCGGTAAATAATGACGAGCAGTACTTC	CASSLSVNNDEQYF
TRBJ1-1	TRBV6-5	once	.	TGTGCCAGCAGTTACCAGGGGACGAACACTGAAGCTTTCTTT	CASSYQGTNTEAFF
TRBJ2-5	TRBV7-8	.	.	TGTGCCAGCAGCTCGGACCACTTGGGGACCCAGTACTTC	CASSSDHLGTQYF
TRBJ2-7	TRBV2	.	.	TGTGCCAGCAGTGAGGCAGCCCATCGAGAGCAGTACTTC	CASSEAAHREQYF
TRBJ2-7	TRBV2	.	.	TGTGCCGGGGCTCCGAGCTCCTACGAGCAGTACTTC	CAGAPSSYEQYF
TRBJ2-2	TRBV4-3	.	.	TGCGCCAGCAGCCGCAACTCGAGGGCCCCCGGGGAGCTGTTTTTT	CASSRNSRAPGELFF
TRBJ1-1	TRBV14	medium-sized	.	TGTGCCAGCAGGTGGTCCGGGAACACTGAAGCTTTCTTT	CASRWSGNTEAFF
TRBJ2-3	TRBV6-4	once	TRBD1	TGTGCCAGCAAGGCGGACAGGGGTGCAGATACGCAGTATTTT	CASKADRGADTQYF
TRBJ1-2	TRBV11-2	.	.	TGTGCCAGCAGCTTAGTTACCGGGGTTAGAGACGGCTACACCTTC	CASSLVTGVRDGYTF
TRBJ1-2	TRBV30	.	.	TGTGCCTGGAGTGCTAGGACGGTCTCGCGGCTCTATGGCTACACCTTC	CAWSARTVSRLYGYTF
TRBJ2-1	TRBV19	few	TRBD1	TGTGCCAGTAGAGTGGAAGGGACAGATCCCCACAATGAGCAGTTCTTC	CASRVEGTDPHNEQFF
TRBJ2-2	TRBV2	.	.	TGTGCCAGCAGTGGGGATGCCGGGGAGCTGTTTTTT	CASSGDAGELFF